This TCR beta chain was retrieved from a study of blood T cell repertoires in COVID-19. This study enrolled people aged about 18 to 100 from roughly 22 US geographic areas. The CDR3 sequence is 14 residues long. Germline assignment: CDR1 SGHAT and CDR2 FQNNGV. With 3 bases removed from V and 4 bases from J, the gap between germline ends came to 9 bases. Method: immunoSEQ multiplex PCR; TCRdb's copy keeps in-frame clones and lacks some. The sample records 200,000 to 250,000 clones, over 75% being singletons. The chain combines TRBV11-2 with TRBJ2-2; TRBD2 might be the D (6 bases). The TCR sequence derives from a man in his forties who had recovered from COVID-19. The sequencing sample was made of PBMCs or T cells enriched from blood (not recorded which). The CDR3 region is CASSFSGFTGELFF. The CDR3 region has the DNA TGTGCCAGCAGCTTTAGCGGATTCACCGGGGAGCTGTTTTTT.